This T cell receptor (beta chain) is drawn from a study of T cell responses to AZD1222 COVID-19 vaccine (dated by TCRdb to the early 2020s). Describing the broader study: A total of 233 trial participants underwent TCR sequencing, of whom about 210 received two doses of AZD1222 and roughly 25 received two doses of the MenACWY control vaccine. Trial participants were enrolled by age into 18-55, 56-69 and 70-plus year subgroups, with 148, 28 and 57 TCR-sequenced participants respectively. General study outcomes and caveats: Participants were mostly white British, with more females than males. The authors suggested clonal diversity may have been underestimated. Because no day 14 peak-response samples were available, repertoires were characterized only after the peak T cell response. CD4 TCRs associated with the vaccine covered the entire spike protein, and the dominant responses were in regions 160-218 and 743-854. Conclusions about previously exposed vaccinees are limited because only a handful of AZD1222 recipients were SARS-CoV-2 seropositive at baseline. Reportedly, close to half of the unique spike-specific TCRs recognized epitopes lying outside the regions that are mutated in the B.1.351 and B.1.1.7 variants. A significant rise in spike-specific TCR breadth and depth was observed after two AZD1222 doses relative to day 0 and relative to MenACWY recipients. In the small 56-69-year group, the increase in depth fell short of significance, most likely because of low power.

The CDR3 regions of human TCRbeta chains were analyzed by immunosequencing. The paper's data handling went like this. Repertoire TCRs were checked for matches against a reference library of SARS-CoV-2-specific TCRs that had been generated using the MIRA antigen-specificity platform. Breadth was defined as the fraction of unique TCRs that were SARS-CoV-2-associated, and depth was defined as the fraction of total T cells that were SARS-CoV-2-associated. Using the MIRA data, every spike-specific TCR was mapped to the spike region that the TCR reacted to and assigned to either a CD4 or a CD8 class. Log10-transformed breadth and depth values were compared by one-way ANOVA with Sidak's multiple comparisons tests. TCRdb took this table from immuneACCESS and kept in-frame rearrangements with V and J called. Such tables lack part of the clones; where checked against another copy, unresolved V genes explain under half of the gap, and the rest is unexplained. The V and J calls and clone size are taken from that table; D and trimming were inferred from the DNA. This sample gives some 180,000 clones in total; 91% of them show up just once. The ten largest clonotypes hold around 1.6% of the sample.

As for this clone: The target of this receptor is not known. No qualities accompany the bases; no much larger clone lies one base away.

The time point label here, explained by the study, means: about 28 days (+/-7) after the second vaccine dose. AZD1222 recipients with second doses at about 4 weeks or about 12 weeks were pooled, because spike-specific TCR depth and breadth did not differ between schedules. Vaccinee samples came from UK trials COV001 and COV002, including a single-blind randomized controlled phase 2/3 trial of AZD1222 (ChAdOx1 nCoV-19) in healthy adults. For TCRbeta chain sequencing, PBMC samples from trial participants were taken at day 0 and at day 28 after the second dose. Trimmed from V: 9 bases; trimmed from J: 3 bases; junction bases lacking a gene match: 8. CDR1 and CDR2 are drawn from the germline V gene: MNHEY, SVGAGI. Measured from the cysteine to the phenylalanine, the CDR3 is 15 residues long. The DNA shown is the 45-base CDR3, in frame from base 1.

The rearranged chain carries TRBV6-5 and TRBJ2-2, and 9 bases in between align with TRBD2. The sequenced sample was peripheral blood, obtained 28 days after the second AZD1222 dose. The receptor comes from an adult who received the AZD1222 COVID-19 vaccine. CDR3 loop: CASRLAGTYTGELFF. The sequenced DNA: TGTGCCAGTCGTCTAGCGGGGACCTACACCGGGGAGCTGTTTTTT.